This TCR beta chain was sequenced in a study of beta chain features in type 1 diabetes. Study-wide context: Healthy donors and patients showed comparable age, gender and cell yields. Study-wide findings and caveats: PCR might pick shorter templates more often, in the same way for patients and controls. Shortening that was moderate but significant affected the TCRB CDR3s of Type 1 diabetes patients in all four CD4+ subsets. Any HLA-type effect on TCRB rearrangement remained unresolved here.

The ends lost 4 bases at V and 2 bases at J; junction bases unmatched: 8. Germline V gene sequence: CDR1 SGDLS, CDR2 YYNGEE. There are 16 residues in the CDR3. TCRB transcripts that were expressed got sequenced, as all of the isolated RNA had been reverse transcribed. Data came from immunoSEQ multiplex PCR; TCRdb stores just in-frame clones and leaves some out. The data hold roughly 160,000 clones, with around 7.8% observed a single time. On this clone: Its target is unknown.

This clonotype was sampled from a woman aged 35 to 49 with type 1 diabetes. The chain employs TRBV9 and TRBJ2-5, with 10 bases fitting TRBD2. Sample: central memory CD4+ T cells from blood. CDR3 nucleotide sequence: TGTGCCAGCAGCCCCCGTCGGACTAGCGGACAAGAGACCCAGTACTTC. This gives the protein CASSPRRTSGQETQYF. Full variable domain (rest looked up from reference TRBV9 and TRBJ2-5): DSGVTQTPKHLITATGQRVTLRCSPRSGDLSVYWYQQSLDQGLQFLIQYYNGEERAKGNILERFSAQQFPDLHSELNLSSLELGDSALYFCASSPRRTSGQETQYFGPGTRLLVL.